Below are 5 T cell receptor beta chains sequenced from a single sample in a study of T cell changes during pregnancy in multiple sclerosis. Libraries were prepared by immunoSEQ multiplex PCR; TCRdb keeps only in-frame clonotypes and omits some of them. The sample has fewer than 85,000 clones; about 92% are singletons. Sequencing used peripheral blood, obtained in the third trimester of pregnancy. All receptors derive from a female donor in good health, enrolled as a control in a pregnancy study.

The table lists this clone with a count of one. V is TRBV19 and J is TRBJ2-7, with TRBD2 matching over 8 bases. V trimming: 6 bases; J trimming: 0 bases; junction bases outside the gene matches: 7. Germline CDR1 LNHDA, CDR2 SQIVND (reference sequence). The CDR3 totals 15 residues. The DNA of the CDR3 is TGTGCCAGTAGCCCTAGCGGGTTTAGCTCCTACGAGCAGTACTTC. Its protein product is CASSPSGFSSYEQYF.

This chain connects TRBV6-5 to TRBJ2-3; the D gene is possibly TRBD2 (5 bases). This CDR3 has 12 amino acids. Looked up from germline, CDR1 is MNHEY and CDR2 is SVGAGI. The V gene lost 8 bases and the J gene lost 5 bases, with 11 bases spanning the gap. CDR3 in amino acids: CASGLRGDTQYF. DNA of the CDR3: TGTGCCAGCGGACTCCGGGGAGATACGCAGTATTTT.

The chain combines TRBV4-1 with TRBJ1-1; 7 bases fit TRBD1. V lost 0 bases, J lost 6 bases, and 4 bases stayed unmatched. The germline V gene encodes CDR1 MGHRA and CDR2 YSYEKL. The CDR3 spans 14 residues. The CDR3 reads CASSQEGTAPEAFF. In nucleotides, the CDR3 is TGCGCCAGCAGCCAAGAAGGGACAGCCCCTGAAGCTTTCTTT.

The rearrangement uses TRBV18 and TRBJ2-3; 8 bases match TRBD1. Germline loops: CDR1 KGHSH, CDR2 LQKENI. V shed 0 bases and J 10 bases; nucleotides not matched to a gene: 0. The CDR3 length is 12 residues. The CDR3 loop reads CASSPPDRAQYF. CDR3 nucleotide sequence: TGTGCCAGCTCACCACCGGACAGGGCGCAGTATTTT.

The V call is TRBV5-1, the J call TRBJ2-1, with TRBD2 matching 10 bases. The CDR3 contains 15 residues. Germline V lookup: CDR1 SGHRS, CDR2 YFSETQ. V gave up 4 bases and J gave up 3 bases; unmatched junction bases: 4. The CDR3 nucleotides are TGCGCCAGCAGCACCAGCGGGGGGGACTACAATGAGCAGTTCTTC. This encodes CASSTSGGDYNEQFF.